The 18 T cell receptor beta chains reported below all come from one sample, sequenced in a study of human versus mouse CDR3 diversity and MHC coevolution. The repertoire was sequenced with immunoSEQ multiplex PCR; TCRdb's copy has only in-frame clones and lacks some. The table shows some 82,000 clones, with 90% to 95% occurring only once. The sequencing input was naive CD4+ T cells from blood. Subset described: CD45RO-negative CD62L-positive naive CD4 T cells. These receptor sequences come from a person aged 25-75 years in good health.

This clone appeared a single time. The CDR3: CASSSVALSDQPQHF. The DNA for the CDR3 is TGTGCCAGCAGTTCCGTAGCCCTGTCAGATCAGCCCCAGCATTTT. The J gene is TRBJ1-5, the V gene TRBV6-5; D call uncertain. Per germline, CDR1 MNHEY and CDR2 SVGAGI. V was pared by 4 bases and J by 5 bases, with 15 bases between. The CDR3 covers 15 residues.

CDR3 DNA: TGTGCCTGGAGTCCCCAGTCCTACGAGCAGTACTTC. Translated: CAWSPQSYEQYF. This chain links TRBV30 with TRBJ2-7; D call uncertain. Trimming stripped 2 bases from V and 1 base from J, with 6 bases between. The CDR3 has 12 amino acids. Germline CDR1 and CDR2: GTSNPN and SVGIG (reference sequence).

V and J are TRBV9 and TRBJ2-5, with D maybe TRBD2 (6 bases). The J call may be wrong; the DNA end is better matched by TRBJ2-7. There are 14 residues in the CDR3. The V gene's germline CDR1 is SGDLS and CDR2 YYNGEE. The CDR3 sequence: CASSVAEGSNEQYF. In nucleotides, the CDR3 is TGTGCCAGCAGCGTAGCGGAGGGGAGCAACGAGCAGTACTTC.

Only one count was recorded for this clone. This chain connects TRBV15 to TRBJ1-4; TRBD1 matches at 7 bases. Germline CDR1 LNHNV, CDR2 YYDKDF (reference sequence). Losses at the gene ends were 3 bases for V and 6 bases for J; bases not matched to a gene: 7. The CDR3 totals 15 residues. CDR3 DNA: TGTGCCACCAGCAGGGAAGGGGGCTCGGATGAAAAACTGTTTTTT. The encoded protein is CATSREGGSDEKLFF.

The CDR3 DNA is TGTGCCAGCAGGGATCAGGGGGGAGGAAGTGAAGCTTTCTTT. It specifies CASRDQGGGSEAFF. This chain links TRBV6-1 with TRBJ1-1; 7 bases agree with TRBD1. V gave up 6 bases and J gave up 7 bases; unmatched junction bases: 11. Germline V CDR1 and CDR2: MNHNS, SASEGT. The CDR3 sequence is 14 residues long.

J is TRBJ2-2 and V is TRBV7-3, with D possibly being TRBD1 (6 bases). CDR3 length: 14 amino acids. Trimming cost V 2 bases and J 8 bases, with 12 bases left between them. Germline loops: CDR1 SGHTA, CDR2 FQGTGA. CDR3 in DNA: TGTGCCAGCAGCTTACTACAGGGAAAGGGGGAGCTGTTTTTT. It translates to CASSLLQGKGELFF.

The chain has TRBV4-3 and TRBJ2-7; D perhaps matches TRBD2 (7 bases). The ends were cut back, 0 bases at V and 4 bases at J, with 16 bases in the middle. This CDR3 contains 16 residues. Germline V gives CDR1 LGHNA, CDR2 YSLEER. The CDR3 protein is CASSQEGGGRSYEQYF. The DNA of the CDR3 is TGCGCCAGCAGCCAAGAAGGGGGGGGAAGGTCGTACGAGCAGTACTTC.

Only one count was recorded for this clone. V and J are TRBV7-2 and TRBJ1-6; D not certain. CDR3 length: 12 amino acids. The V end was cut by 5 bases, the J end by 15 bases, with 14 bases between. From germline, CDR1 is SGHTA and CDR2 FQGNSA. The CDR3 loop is CASSPVGRGLHF. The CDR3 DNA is TGTGCCAGCAGCCCCGTCGGGCGGGGCCTCCACTTT. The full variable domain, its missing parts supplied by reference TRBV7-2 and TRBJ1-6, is GAGVSQSPSNKVTEKGKDVELRCDPISGHTALYWYRQSLGQGLEFLIYFQGNSAPDKSGLPSDRFSAERTGGSVSTLTIQRTQQEDSAVYLCASSPVGRGLHFGNGTRLTVT.

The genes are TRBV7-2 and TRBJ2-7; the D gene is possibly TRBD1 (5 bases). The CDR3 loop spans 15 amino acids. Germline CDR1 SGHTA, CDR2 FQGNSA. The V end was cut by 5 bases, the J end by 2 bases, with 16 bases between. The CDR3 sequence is CASSPGQILTYEQYF. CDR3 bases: TGTGCCAGCAGCCCAGGACAAATCCTAACCTACGAGCAGTACTTC. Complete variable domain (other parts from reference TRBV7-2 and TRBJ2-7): GAGVSQSPSNKVTEKGKDVELRCDPISGHTALYWYRQSLGQGLEFLIYFQGNSAPDKSGLPSDRFSAERTGGSVSTLTIQRTQQEDSAVYLCASSPGQILTYEQYFGPGTRLTVT.

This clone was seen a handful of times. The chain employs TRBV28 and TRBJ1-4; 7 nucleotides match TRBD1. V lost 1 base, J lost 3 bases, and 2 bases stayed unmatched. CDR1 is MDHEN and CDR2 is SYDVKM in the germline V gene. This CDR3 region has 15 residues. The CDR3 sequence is CASSLSGQANEKLFF. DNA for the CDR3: TGTGCCAGCAGTTTATCTGGACAGGCTAATGAAAAACTGTTTTTT. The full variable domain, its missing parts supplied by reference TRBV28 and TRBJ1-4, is DVKVTQSSRYLVKRTGEKVFLECVQDMDHENMFWYRQDPGLGLRLIYFSYDVKMKEKGDIPEGYSVSREKKERFSLILESASTNQTSMYLCASSLSGQANEKLFFGSGTQLSVL.

The CDR3 is CASSDGQGWADTQYF. CDR3 DNA: TGTGCCAGCAGTGATGGACAGGGGTGGGCAGATACGCAGTATTTT. The V call is TRBV28, the J call TRBJ2-3; 9 bases are shared with TRBD1. The V and J ends lost 5 bases and 4 bases, in that order; junction bases with no gene match: 7. Per germline, CDR1 MDHEN and CDR2 SYDVKM. This CDR3 spans 15 amino acids.

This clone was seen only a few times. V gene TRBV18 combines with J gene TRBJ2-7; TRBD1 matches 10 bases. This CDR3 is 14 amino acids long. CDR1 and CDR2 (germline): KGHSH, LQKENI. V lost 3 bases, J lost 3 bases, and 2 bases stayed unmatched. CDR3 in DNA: TGTGCCAGCTCACCGGGACAGGGGTACTACGAGCAGTACTTC. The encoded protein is CASSPGQGYYEQYF.

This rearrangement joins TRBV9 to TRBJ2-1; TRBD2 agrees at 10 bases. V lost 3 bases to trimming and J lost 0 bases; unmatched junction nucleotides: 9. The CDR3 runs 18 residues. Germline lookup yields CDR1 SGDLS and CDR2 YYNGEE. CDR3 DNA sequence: TGTGCCAGCAGCGGGGTAGCGGGAGGCACGAGCTCCTACAATGAGCAGTTCTTC. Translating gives CASSGVAGGTSSYNEQFF.

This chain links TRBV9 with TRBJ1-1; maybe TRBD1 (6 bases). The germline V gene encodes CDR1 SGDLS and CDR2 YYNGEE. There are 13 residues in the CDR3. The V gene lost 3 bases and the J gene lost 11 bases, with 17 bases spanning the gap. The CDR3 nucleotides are TGTGCCAGCAGCGAGGGAACCTACAGGGACGCTTTCTTT. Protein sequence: CASSEGTYRDAFF.

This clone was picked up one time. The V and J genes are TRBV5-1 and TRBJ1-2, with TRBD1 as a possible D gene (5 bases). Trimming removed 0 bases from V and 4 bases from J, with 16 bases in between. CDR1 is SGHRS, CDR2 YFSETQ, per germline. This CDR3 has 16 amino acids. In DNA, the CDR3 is TGCGCCAGCAGCTTGGCCCCCAATGGCGGGACCTATGGCTACACCTTC. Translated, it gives CASSLAPNGGTYGYTF.

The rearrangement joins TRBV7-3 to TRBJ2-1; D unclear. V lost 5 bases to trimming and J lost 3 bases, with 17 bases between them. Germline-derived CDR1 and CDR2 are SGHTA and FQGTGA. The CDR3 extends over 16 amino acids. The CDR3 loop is CASSPRPERLYNEQFF. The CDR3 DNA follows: TGTGCCAGCAGCCCCCGCCCGGAGCGCCTCTACAATGAGCAGTTCTTC.

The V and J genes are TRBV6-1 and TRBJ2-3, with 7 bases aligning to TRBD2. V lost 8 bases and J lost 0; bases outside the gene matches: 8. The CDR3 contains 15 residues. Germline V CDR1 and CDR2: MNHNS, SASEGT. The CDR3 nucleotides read TGTGCCAGCGGGGGGGAGTTCCCTAGCACAGATACGCAGTATTTT. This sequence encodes CASGGEFPSTDTQYF.

CDR3 nucleotides: TGTGCCAGCAGTTTAGTTAGGACAGGGCAAGGCTACACCTTC. The encoded protein is CASSLVRTGQGYTF. The V call is TRBV28, the J call TRBJ1-2; 8 positions agree with TRBD1. V lost 2 bases and J lost 8; bases outside the gene matches: 7. The CDR3 covers 14 residues. Germline assignment: CDR1 MDHEN and CDR2 SYDVKM.